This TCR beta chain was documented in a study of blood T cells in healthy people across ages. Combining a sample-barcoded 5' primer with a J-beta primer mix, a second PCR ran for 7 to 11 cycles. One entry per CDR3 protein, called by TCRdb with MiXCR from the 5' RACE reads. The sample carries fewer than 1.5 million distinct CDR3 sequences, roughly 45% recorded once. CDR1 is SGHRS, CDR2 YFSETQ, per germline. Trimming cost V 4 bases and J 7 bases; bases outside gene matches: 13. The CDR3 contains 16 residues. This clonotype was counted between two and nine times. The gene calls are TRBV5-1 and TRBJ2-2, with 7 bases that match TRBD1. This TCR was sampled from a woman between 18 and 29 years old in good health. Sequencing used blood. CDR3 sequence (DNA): TGCGCCAGCAGCCCACGGACAGGTTTACCATACGGGGAGCTGTTTTTT. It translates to CASSPRTGLPYGELFF.